This is a list of T cell receptor beta chains from one sample in a study of blood T cell repertoires in COVID-19. Assay: immunoSEQ multiplex PCR; the TCRdb copy retains only in-frame clones and omits some. The sample has some 270,000 clones; approximately 83% are singletons. Input material: peripheral blood. The receptors stem from a woman aged 70-85 years with acute or convalescent COVID-19. CDR3s include the opening cysteine and the closing phenylalanine or tryptophan. The D gene is left open where the match is weak. Clone size is stated in some rows and not others, as once, few, many or a class when expanded.

d_gene	j_gene	v_gene	abundance	CDR3nt	CDR3aa
TRBD2	TRBJ2-7	TRBV28	-	TGTGCCAGCGGATGGGGACTAGCGTCCTACGAGCAGTACTTC	CASGWGLASYEQYF
-	TRBJ2-1	TRBV5-5	few	TGTGCCAGCAGCTTGCGGAGGGATCATGGCAATGAGCAGTTCTTC	CASSLRRDHGNEQFF
TRBD1	TRBJ2-3	TRBV18	-	TGTGCCAGCTCACCGGAGGACAGGGGGCGAGATACGCAGTATTTT	CASSPEDRGRDTQYF
-	TRBJ1-6	TRBV27	-	TGTGCCAGCAGTTTGATGGCAGGGCCCTTTTCACCCCTCCACTTT	CASSLMAGPFSPLHF
TRBD2	TRBJ2-3	TRBV6-1	-	TGTGCCAGCAGTGAACCGGGGGGGCAAAAACACACGCAGTATTTT	CASSEPGGQKHTQYF
TRBD1	TRBJ1-1	TRBV10-2	-	TGCGCCAGCAATAGACAGGGGGAACTAGTTAACACTGAAGCTTTCTTT	CASNRQGELVNTEAFF
-	TRBJ2-1	TRBV6-5	-	TGTGCCAGCAGCCCCGACGGGGAAGGTGAGCAGTTCTTC	CASSPDGEGEQFF
TRBD2	TRBJ2-1	TRBV3-1/TRBV3-2	-	TGTGCCAGCAGCCAGGCCCTAGCGGGGGCCCTCGGGGAGCAGTTCTTC	CASSQALAGALGEQFF
-	TRBJ2-3	TRBV10-3	-	TGTGCCATCAACTCAATAACTAGCTCAAGCACAGATACGCAGTATTTT	CAINSITSSSTDTQYF
-	TRBJ1-5	TRBV11-2	-	TGTGCCAGCAGGCCCCCGGGATTCCCTACTTATAGCAATCAGCCCCAGCATTTT	CASRPPGFPTYSNQPQHF
-	TRBJ2-7	TRBV25-1	-	TGTGCCAGCAGTGAATATGGGAGGGGGGGTAGGAACGAGCAGTACTTC	CASSEYGRGGRNEQYF
-	TRBJ1-2	TRBV6-6	-	TGTGCCAGCAGTTACTCGGGGACACTAGAGGGCTACACCTTC	CASSYSGTLEGYTF
TRBD1	TRBJ1-3	TRBV5-4	-	TGTGCCAGCAGCGCAGGGGGCGGCAATGGAAACACCATATATTTT	CASSAGGGNGNTIYF
TRBD2	TRBJ2-2	TRBV7-9	-	TGTGCCAGCAGCTCACTCGGCGGAGCGGGGGTCACCGGGGAGCTGTTTTTT	CASSSLGGAGVTGELFF
-	TRBJ2-2	TRBV11-3	-	TGTGCCAGCAGCCGAGGATCAATAGGGGGAGTCGCCGGGGAGCTGTTTTTT	CASSRGSIGGVAGELFF
TRBD2	TRBJ2-7	TRBV19	-	TGTGCCAGTAGTGATTGGGGACTAGCTGGGAAGGACGAGCAGTACTTC	CASSDWGLAGKDEQYF
TRBD1	TRBJ2-5	TRBV7-6	-	TGTGCCAGCAGCTCCCGGGACAGGGCTTTGGAGACCCAGTACTTC	CASSSRDRALETQYF
-	TRBJ1-5	TRBV19	few	TGTGCCAGTGGCCGGGTAGGGGCCCCCGGACAGCCCCAGCATTTT	CASGRVGAPGQPQHF
-	TRBJ2-3	TRBV3-1/TRBV3-2	-	TGTGCCAGCAGCAACCCGGGACACCTCACAGATACGCAGTATTTT	CASSNPGHLTDTQYF
-	TRBJ1-2	TRBV3-1/TRBV3-2	-	TGTGCCAGCTCCACCGGGGGGGGTCAGGGCTACACCTTC	CASSTGGGQGYTF
TRBD1	TRBJ1-4	TRBV20-1	-	TGCAGCGCCAGTCCCGGGACAGGGCGCTGGGGGGAAAAACTGTTTTTT	CSASPGTGRWGEKLFF
TRBD2	TRBJ2-7	TRBV7-9	-	TGTGCCAGCTCGGGGGGGCCGTACGAGCAGTACTTC	CASSGGPYEQYF
-	TRBJ1-4	TRBV30	-	TGTGCCTGGAGTCCTACTACGCGCCCAAAACTGTTTTTT	CAWSPTTRPKLFF
-	TRBJ1-2	TRBV19	-	TGTGCCAGTAGTATCCGACAGGAGGTCAACTATGGCTACACCTTC	CASSIRQEVNYGYTF
-	TRBJ2-5	TRBV5-1	-	TGCGCCAGCAGCTTGGATTTTAGGGCAGGGGAAGAGACCCAGTACTTC	CASSLDFRAGEETQYF
-	TRBJ1-2	TRBV14	once	TGTGCCAGCAGCCAAGTGGGGCAGGGTGGCTACACCTTC	CASSQVGQGGYTF
-	TRBJ1-2	TRBV3-1/TRBV3-2	-	TGTGCCAGCAGCCAAGACTCATTTGGCGGCTACACCTTC	CASSQDSFGGYTF
-	TRBJ2-2	TRBV6-6	once	TGTGCCAGCGTAGGGCAGGGGGGAACCGGGGAGCTGTTTTTT	CASVGQGGTGELFF
-	TRBJ1-4	TRBV7-9	-	TGTGCCAGCAGCTTCTCGGGGGATTATGAAAAACTGTTTTTT	CASSFSGDYEKLFF
-	TRBJ1-5	TRBV19	-	TGTGCCAGTAGCCAAATTACTCTCGGCAATCAGCCCCAGCATTTT	CASSQITLGNQPQHF
TRBD2	TRBJ2-7	TRBV6-5	-	TGTGCCAGCAGTTACTCACGCCCTAGCGGGGGGTACGAGCAGTACTTC	CASSYSRPSGGYEQYF
TRBD1	TRBJ2-5	TRBV9	-	TGTGCCAGCAGCGTCGGACAGGGGGCCTCGGAGACCCAGTACTTC	CASSVGQGASETQYF
-	TRBJ2-7	TRBV11-2	-	TGTGCCAGCAGCTTATACACGAACTACGAGCAGTACTTC	CASSLYTNYEQYF
TRBD1	TRBJ2-5	TRBV15	once	TGTGCCACTTCGCGGACAGGGGAGCAGACCCAGTACTTC	CATSRTGEQTQYF
TRBD1	TRBJ2-3	TRBV5-1	-	TGCGCCAGCAACAGGGGTGCAGATACGCAGTATTTT	CASNRGADTQYF
-	TRBJ1-6	TRBV5-1	-	TGCGCCAGCAGCTACCGGGACACCCATAATTCACCCCTCCACTTT	CASSYRDTHNSPLHF
-	TRBJ1-1	TRBV11-3	once	TGTGCCAGCAGCCAAGGGGTGGGCACTGAAGCTTTCTTT	CASSQGVGTEAFF
TRBD1	TRBJ1-2	TRBV5-1	once	TGCGCCAGCAGCACCGGACAGGGGGACGGCTACACCTTC	CASSTGQGDGYTF
TRBD1	TRBJ1-4	TRBV7-9	-	TGTGCCAGCAGCACGACAGGGGAGGGTGAAAAACTGTTTTTT	CASSTTGEGEKLFF
TRBD2	TRBJ2-2	TRBV6-5	-	TGTGCCAGCAAGGGACTAGCTAACACCGGGGAGCTGTTTTTT	CASKGLANTGELFF
-	TRBJ1-1	TRBV3-1/TRBV3-2	-	TGTGCCAGCAGCCGATTTACAGGAGATGAAGCTTTCTTT	CASSRFTGDEAFF
-	TRBJ1-1	TRBV5-1	-	TGCGCCAGCAGGGAACGGTCAGGCCCAACGAACACTGAAGCTTTCTTT	CASRERSGPTNTEAFF
-	TRBJ2-7	TRBV4-2	-	TGTGCCAGCAGCCAAGAGGCGGTTGGTCACTACGAGCAGTACTTC	CASSQEAVGHYEQYF
-	TRBJ2-1	TRBV2	-	TGTGCCAGCAGTGAAGCGGGGGGGCCGAGGAATGAGCAGTTCTTC	CASSEAGGPRNEQFF
-	TRBJ1-1	TRBV6-5	-	TGTGCCAGCAGTCCGACAACGAACACTGAAGCTTTCTTT	CASSPTTNTEAFF
-	TRBJ2-1	TRBV19	-	TGTGCCAGTACGGACGGGGGCGGGGGCCAACCTAATGAGCAGTTCTTC	CASTDGGGGQPNEQFF
-	TRBJ1-2	TRBV30	-	TGTGCCTGGAGCATCCCGGGAGTCTACACCTTC	CAWSIPGVYTF
-	TRBJ1-2	TRBV27	-	TGTGCCAGCAGTTCCCTAGGTAACTATGGCTACACCTTC	CASSSLGNYGYTF
-	TRBJ1-2	TRBV5-1	-	TGCGCCAGCAGCTTCGCCGACAGGTCCTATGGCTACACCTTC	CASSFADRSYGYTF
-	TRBJ1-1	TRBV9	-	TGTGCCAGCAGCGCCGACAGGCTGAACACTGAAGCTTTCTTT	CASSADRLNTEAFF
-	TRBJ2-2	TRBV7-2	once	TGTGCCAGCAGCCGCGGACTCGCCCCGTTTTTT	CASSRGLAPFF